The 16 T cell receptor beta chains below were found in one sample sequenced in a study of cytomegalovirus exposure and HLA in healthy donors. Vbeta (60) and Jbeta (13) primers were used in the PCR. Clones were read by immunoSEQ multiplex PCR, and TCRdb kept only the in-frame ones, dropping some. This sample yields over 150,000 clones, of which around 72% are seen a single time; around 1.4% belongs to the top ten. The sample consisted of PBMCs. These receptors originate from a man between 18 and 35 years old in good health and CMV-seronegative.

The genes are TRBV29-1 and TRBJ2-1; TRBD2 is a possible D gene (5 bases). V lost 4 bases to trimming and J lost 2 bases, with 12 bases between them. The CDR3 is 14 amino acids. Germline V CDR1 and CDR2: SQVTM, ANQGSEA. For the CDR3, the DNA is TGCAGCGTTGTGGTGGACGGGGCCTACAATGAGCAGTTCTTC. As protein: CSVVVDGAYNEQFF.

The CDR3 sequence is CASSRRTGEANYGYTF. The CDR3 DNA follows: TGCGCCAGCAGCCGCCGGACAGGAGAAGCTAACTATGGCTACACCTTC. V usage is TRBV4-3 and J usage is TRBJ1-2; 7 bases match TRBD1. Unmatched junction bases numbered 8, after V lost 4 bases and J lost 0 bases. The CDR3 sequence is 16 residues long. Germline CDR1 and CDR2: LGHNA and YSLEER.

This chain joins TRBV29-1 and TRBJ2-5, with D tentatively TRBD1 (6 bases). The end of the DNA is better explained by TRBJ2-7, so the J call may be wrong. The germline CDR1 and CDR2 sequences are SQVTM and ANQGSEA. CDR3 length: 12 amino acids. The CDR3: CSVGALSDEQYF. In nucleotides, the CDR3 is TGCAGCGTGGGGGCCCTTAGCGACGAGCAGTACTTC.

The rearrangement uses TRBV7-2 and TRBJ2-1; TRBD2 matches 7 bases. Trimming at V came to 5 bases and at J to 10 bases, leaving 8 bases not matched to a gene. The CDR3 is 13 amino acids. Germline lookup yields CDR1 SGHTA and CDR2 FQGNSA. The CDR3 region has the DNA TGTGCCAGCAGCCCCAGGGAGGGATCCGAGCAGTTCTTC. The encoded protein is CASSPREGSEQFF.

In its sample, this clone was seen a few times. This chain connects TRBV7-6 to TRBJ2-1, with 11 bases identical to TRBD2. Trimming took 5 bases from V and 6 from J; bases not matched to a gene: 6. The germline V gene encodes CDR1 SGHVS and CDR2 FNYEAQ. CDR3 size: 15 residues. CDR3 loop: CASSPRLAGRNEQFF. The CDR3 DNA follows: TGTGCCAGCAGCCCCCGACTAGCGGGGCGCAATGAGCAGTTCTTC.

As for this clone: Other DNA sequences in this sample translate to the same CDR3. This chain joins TRBV15 and TRBJ2-7; D is possibly TRBD1 (6 bases). Germline CDR1 reads LNHNV; CDR2 reads YYDKDF (reference sequence). CDR3 length: 14 residues. Trimming removed 0 bases from V and 4 bases from J, with 10 bases in between. Here the CDR3 reads CATSRDRGNYEQYF. Written as DNA, the CDR3 is TGTGCCACCAGCAGAGATAGGGGGAATTACGAGCAGTACTTC.

This clone is a singleton in its sample. CDR3 loop: CATLRDGRGFNEQFF. The CDR3 DNA follows: TGTGCCACACTACGGGACGGGAGGGGATTCAATGAGCAGTTCTTC. V usage is TRBV10-3 and J usage is TRBJ2-1; the match to TRBD2 covers 8 bases. The CDR3 contains 15 residues. Germline trimming cut 10 bases from V and 6 bases from J; bases unmatched to any gene: 14. The germline CDR1 and CDR2 sequences are ENHRY and SYGVKD.

CDR3 residues: CAWSGLAAYEQYF. The DNA of the CDR3 is TGTGCCTGGAGTGGGCTAGCCGCCTACGAGCAGTACTTC. The chain joins TRBV30 to TRBJ2-7; possibly TRBD2 for D (5 bases). CDR1 GTSNPN and CDR2 SVGIG come from the germline V gene (reference sequence). Deletions cut 1 base from V and 2 bases from J, with 9 bases between. There are 13 residues in the CDR3.

This chain joins TRBV2 and TRBJ1-2; TRBD1 might be the D (5 bases). The CDR3 loop spans 12 amino acids. CDR1 is SNHLY, CDR2 FYNNEI, per germline. Trimming removed 8 bases from V and 2 bases from J, with 9 bases in between. The CDR3 region has the DNA TGTGCCAGCGGAACAGGAAACTATGGCTACACCTTC. It yields the protein CASGTGNYGYTF. The full variable domain, its missing parts supplied by reference TRBV2 and TRBJ1-2, is EPEVTQTPSHQVTQMGQEVILRCVPISNHLYFYWYRQILGQKVEFLVSFYNNEISEKSEIFDDQFSVERPDGSNFTLKIRSTKLEDSAMYFCASGTGNYGYTFGSGTRLTVV.

The V and J genes are TRBV12-2 and TRBJ1-5; the table's TRBD1 call for D was not verified on the DNA. TRBV12-2 is classified as a pseudogene. CDR3 length: 13 amino acids. For the CDR3, the DNA is TGTGCAAGTCCGGCAGGGTATAATCAGCCCCAGCATTTT. Encoded protein: CASPAGYNQPQHF.

J is TRBJ2-5 and V is TRBV6-5, with D perhaps TRBD2 (5 bases). V was cut by 6 bases and J by 6 bases, with 17 bases left in between. Looked up from germline, CDR1 is MNHEY and CDR2 is SVGAGI. CDR3 length: 14 amino acids. The CDR3 DNA follows: TGTGCCAGCAGGCCCGGGGTCTACCCCAAGACCCAGTACTTC. Its protein is CASRPGVYPKTQYF.

This chain links TRBV25-1 with TRBJ1-3; D remains unclear. CDR1 is MGHDK and CDR2 is SYGVNS in the germline V gene. V was pared by 3 bases and J by 4 bases, with 16 bases between. The CDR3 is made up of 16 amino acids. CDR3 DNA sequence: TGTGCCAGCAGTGAGTTCGATAACCCGGGAGGAAACACCATATATTTT. Translation gives CASSEFDNPGGNTIYF.

The CDR3 nucleotides are TGTGCCACAATTGGACAGGGGAATCACGAGCAGTACTTC. It codes for CATIGQGNHEQYF. This chain connects TRBV10-3 to TRBJ2-7; 9 bases are a match to TRBD1. V was pared by 10 bases and J by 5 bases, with 9 bases of the junction left unmatched. The CDR3 is 13 amino acids. Germline loops: CDR1 ENHRY, CDR2 SYGVKD.

J is TRBJ1-5 and V is TRBV29-1; TRBD1 matches at 7 bases. This CDR3 has 13 residues. The germline V gene encodes CDR1 SQVTM and CDR2 ANQGSEA. The CDR3 loop reads CSTRQGSNQPQHF. CDR3 sequence (DNA): TGCAGTACCCGACAGGGCAGCAATCAGCCCCAGCATTTT.

This chain joins TRBV5-6 and TRBJ2-5; the match to TRBD2 covers 8 bases. CDR3 length: 18 residues. Trimming took 0 bases from V and 9 from J; bases not matched to a gene: 19. From germline, CDR1 is SGHDT and CDR2 YYEEEE. Here the CDR3 DNA reads TGTGCCAGCAGCTTGGGTGGTGTGGCGGGGGGAACTCCAGGGGCCCAGTACTTC. Translating gives CASSLGGVAGGTPGAQYF.

The rearrangement joins TRBV5-1 to TRBJ2-5; 9 bases match TRBD1. The CDR3 sequence is 16 residues long. Germline lookup yields CDR1 SGHRS and CDR2 YFSETQ. Trimming at V came to 3 bases and at J to 1 base, leaving 7 bases not matched to a gene. In DNA form, the CDR3 reads TGCGCCAGCAGCTCACGACAGGGGGGGACCCAAGAGACCCAGTACTTC. Its translation: CASSSRQGGTQETQYF.